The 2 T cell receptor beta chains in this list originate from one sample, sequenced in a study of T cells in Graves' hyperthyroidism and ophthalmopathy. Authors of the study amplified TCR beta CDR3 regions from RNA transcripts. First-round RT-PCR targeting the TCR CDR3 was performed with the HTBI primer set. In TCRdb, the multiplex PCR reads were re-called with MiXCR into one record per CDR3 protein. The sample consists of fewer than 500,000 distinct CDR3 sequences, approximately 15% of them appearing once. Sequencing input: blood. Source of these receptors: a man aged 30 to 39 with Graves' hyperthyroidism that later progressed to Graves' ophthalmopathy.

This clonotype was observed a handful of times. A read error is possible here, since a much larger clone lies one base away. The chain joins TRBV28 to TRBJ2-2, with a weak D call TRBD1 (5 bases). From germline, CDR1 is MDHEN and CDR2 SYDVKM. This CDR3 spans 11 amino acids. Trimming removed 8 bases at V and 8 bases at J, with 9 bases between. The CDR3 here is CASGRTGELFF. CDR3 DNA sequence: TGTGCCAGCGGTAGGACAGGGGAGCTGTTTTTT.

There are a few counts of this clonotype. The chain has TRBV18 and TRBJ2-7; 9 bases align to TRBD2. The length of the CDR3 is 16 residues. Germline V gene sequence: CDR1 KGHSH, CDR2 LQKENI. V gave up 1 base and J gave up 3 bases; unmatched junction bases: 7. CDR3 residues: CASSPRGSGGHYEQYF. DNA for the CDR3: TGTGCCAGCTCACCACGGGGTAGCGGGGGCCACTACGAGCAGTACTTC. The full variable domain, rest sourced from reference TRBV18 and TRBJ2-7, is NAGVMQNPRHLVRRRGQEARLRCSPMKGHSHVYWYRQLPEEGLKFMVYLQKENIIDESGMPKERFSAEFPKEGPSILRIQQVVRGDSAAYFCASSPRGSGGHYEQYFGPGTRLTVT.